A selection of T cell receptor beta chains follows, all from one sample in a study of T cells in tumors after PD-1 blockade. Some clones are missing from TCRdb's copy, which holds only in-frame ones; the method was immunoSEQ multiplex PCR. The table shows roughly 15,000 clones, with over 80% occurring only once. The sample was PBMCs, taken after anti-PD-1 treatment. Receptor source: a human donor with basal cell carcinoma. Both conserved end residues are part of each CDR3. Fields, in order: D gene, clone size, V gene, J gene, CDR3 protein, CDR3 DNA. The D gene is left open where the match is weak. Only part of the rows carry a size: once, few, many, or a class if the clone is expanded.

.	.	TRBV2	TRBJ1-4	CASSRDEKLFF	TGTGCCAGCAGTAGAGATGAAAAACTGTTTTTT
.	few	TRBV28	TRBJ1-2	CASSLPGDYGYTF	TGTGCCAGCAGTTTACCAGGGGACTATGGCTACACCTTC
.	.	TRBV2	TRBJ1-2	CASSGQLLYGYTF	TGTGCCAGCAGTGGACAGCTACTCTATGGCTACACCTTC
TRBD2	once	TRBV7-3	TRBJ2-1	CASSRPERGLNEQFF	TGTGCCAGCAGCCGTCCGGAGCGGGGGCTCAATGAGCAGTTCTTC
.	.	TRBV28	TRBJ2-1	CASSSAGLFYNEQFF	TGTGCCAGCAGTTCCGCGGGCCTCTTCTACAATGAGCAGTTCTTC
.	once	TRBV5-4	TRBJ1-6	CASSLGATGDANSPLHF	TGTGCCAGCAGCTTGGGTGCCACAGGCGATGCCAATTCACCCCTCCACTTT
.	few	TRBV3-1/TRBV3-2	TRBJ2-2	CASSQDVAERRLFF	TGTGCCAGCAGCCAAGATGTGGCAGAAAGAAGGCTGTTTTTT
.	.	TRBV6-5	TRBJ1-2	CASSLGPFYGYTF	TGTGCCAGCAGCTTGGGCCCTTTTTATGGCTACACCTTC
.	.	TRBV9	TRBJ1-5	CASSVGSSNNQPQHF	TGTGCCAGCAGCGTAGGATCCAGTAACAATCAGCCCCAGCATTTT
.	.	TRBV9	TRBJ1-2	CASSARTEANYGYTF	TGTGCCAGCAGCGCTCGGACGGAAGCTAACTATGGCTACACCTTC
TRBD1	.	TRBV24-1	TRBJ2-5	CATSDTSTGGETQYF	TGTGCCACCAGTGACACCTCAACAGGGGGCGAGACCCAGTACTTC
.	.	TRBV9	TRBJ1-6	CASSASPSRSPLHF	TGTGCCAGCAGCGCGTCCCCGTCTAGGTCACCCCTCCACTTT
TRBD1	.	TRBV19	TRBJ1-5	CASSPRGTGGNQPQHF	TGTGCCAGTAGCCCCAGAGGGACAGGGGGCAATCAGCCCCAGCATTTT
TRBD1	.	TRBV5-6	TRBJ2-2	CASSLGQGYSTGELFF	TGTGCCAGCAGCTTGGGACAGGGTTATAGCACCGGGGAGCTGTTTTTT
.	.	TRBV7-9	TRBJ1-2	CASSVGAVGYTF	TGTGCCAGCAGCGTAGGGGCCGTTGGCTACACCTTC
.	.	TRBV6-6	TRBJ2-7	CASSPRDTNEQYF	TGTGCCAGCAGTCCCCGGGACACAAACGAGCAGTACTTC
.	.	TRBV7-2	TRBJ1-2	CASSPGSGINYGYTF	TGTGCCAGCAGTCCAGGATCAGGGATTAACTATGGCTACACCTTC
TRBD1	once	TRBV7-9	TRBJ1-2	CASSFIVLDGTGGMGYTF	TGTGCCAGCAGCTTTATTGTATTGGACGGGACAGGGGGTATGGGCTACACCTTC
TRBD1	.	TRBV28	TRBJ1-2	CASSSKETGFGYTF	TGTGCCAGCAGTTCCAAAGAGACAGGGTTTGGCTACACCTTC
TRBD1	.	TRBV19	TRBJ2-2	CASSGTGGHTGELFF	TGTGCCAGTAGCGGGACAGGGGGCCACACCGGGGAGCTGTTTTTT
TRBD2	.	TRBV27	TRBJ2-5	CASSSVTSVQETQYF	TGTGCCAGCAGTTCCGTAACTAGCGTCCAAGAGACCCAGTACTTC
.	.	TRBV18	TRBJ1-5	CASSPPGPNQPQHF	TGTGCCAGCTCACCACCTGGCCCGAATCAGCCCCAGCATTTT